The sequence of this T cell receptor beta chain was determined in a study of blood T cells in healthy people across ages (dated by TCRdb to between 2014 and 2016). General notes on the study: In model experiments, template switching captured roughly one uniquely barcoded TCR beta cDNA molecule for every two T cells. Using deep sequencing normalized with unique cDNA molecular identifiers, the study measured how TCR beta repertoire diversity changes with age. The donors were split into four age groups: young (average about 16 years), middle-aged (nearly 40), aged (about 56) and long-lived (approximately 80). To avoid experimental bias, donors of different ages were randomly spread across the sequencing lanes. Two additional independent replicas of 1 million unique cDNA reads from the same blood draw were analyzed for two donors (one aged 18 to 29 and one aged 80 or older). Study-wide conclusions, independent of this receptor: Observed TCR beta diversity per million T cells fell roughly linearly with age, and a significant reduction was already apparent by age around 40. A strong correlation was found between observed TCR beta diversity and the percentage of naive T cells measured by flow cytometry. Bulk unsorted PBMC profiling prevented conclusive comparison of naive and antigen-experienced compartments. The CMV infection status of donors was not known, potentially confounding age-related changes in expanded clonotypes. Estimates of total diversity from one million sequenced T cells were regarded as lower bounds and underestimates. Compared with the aged group, the long-lived group had more naive CD4+ T cells, fewer expanded clones and increased TCR diversity, a pattern suggesting age selection.

Donors were 30 to 45 systemically healthy Caucasian individuals from Russia aged roughly 6 to 90 years. Roughly 10 milliliters of peripheral blood were drawn from each donor into EDTA-treated Vacutainer tubes. Ficoll-Paque density-gradient centrifugation was used to isolate PBMCs, with at least 6 million obtained per sample. Trizol reagent was used to extract total RNA from the PBMCs, yielding at least 5.5 micrograms per sample. For every donor, flow cytometry on a PBMC aliquot measured the percentage of naive CD45RAhigh/CD27high T cells. This clonotype was seen just once. There is no known antigen for this receptor. Relative to the germline gene, one junction end is altered; a read error may explain this. Libraries were constructed by 5' RACE. The data were produced on an Illumina HiSeq 2500. A second PCR of roughly 6 to 11 cycles was performed with a sample-barcoded 5' primer and a J-beta primer mix. Each TCR beta cDNA molecule received a unique molecular identifier from a template-switch 5' adaptor carrying 12 random nucleotides. At least 3 million CDR3-containing paired-end reads were obtained from each sample. All of the RNA was converted into first-strand cDNA using the Mint cDNA synthesis kit, with a TRBC-specific oligonucleotide serving as the primer. Following uracil-DNA glycosylase treatment, all cDNA underwent a first 18-cycle PCR with the universal primers M1SS and BC2_uni_R. The paper's data handling went like this. Normalization of each sample was performed by random selection of 1 million high-quality reads, each carrying a distinct molecular identifier. Reads with shared molecular identifiers were discarded instead of being binned into consensus sequences. MiTCR, set to a Q25 quality threshold and the strictest error-elimination algorithm, was used for CDR3 identification, clonotype clustering and error correction. A nonparametric unseen species model with Euler transformation was used to estimate a lower bound on total TCR beta diversity. The public reads were run again by TCRdb, first through fastp at Q25 and then through MiXCR, and only productive beta chains were kept. Every entry covers one CDR3 protein and lists the most common genes and DNA from its rows. None of the V and J calls come from the authors' own analysis; TCRdb made them. The sample table records fewer than 900,000 distinct CDR3 sequences; roughly 34% of these occur just once. The ten top clones hold 10% to 15% of the sample.

The sample taken for sequencing was blood. The TCR was taken from a young man in good health.

The CDR3 is CTSSPRPGVIGNEQFF. The nucleotide sequence reads TGTACCAGCAGTCCGAGGCCAGGGGTCATTGGCAATGAGCAGTTCTTC. The rearranged chain carries TRBV27 and TRBJ2-1; D gene: possibly TRBD1, on 6 matching bases. Taken from cysteine to phenylalanine, the CDR3 has 16 residues. CDR3 DNA only is kept here, 48 bases in frame from base 1. Taken from the germline V gene (reference sequence), the CDR1 and CDR2 loops are MNHEY and SMNVEV.